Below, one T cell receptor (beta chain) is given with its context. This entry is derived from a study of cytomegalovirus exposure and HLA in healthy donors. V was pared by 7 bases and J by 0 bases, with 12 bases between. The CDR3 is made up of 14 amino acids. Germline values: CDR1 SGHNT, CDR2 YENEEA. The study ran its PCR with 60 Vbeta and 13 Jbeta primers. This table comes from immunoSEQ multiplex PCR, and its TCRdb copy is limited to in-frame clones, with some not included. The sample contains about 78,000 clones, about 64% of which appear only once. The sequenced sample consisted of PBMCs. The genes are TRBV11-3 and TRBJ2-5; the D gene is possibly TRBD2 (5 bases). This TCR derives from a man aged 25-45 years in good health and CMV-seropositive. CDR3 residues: CASKREQYQETQYF. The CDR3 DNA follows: TGTGCCAGCAAAAGGGAGCAATACCAAGAGACCCAGTACTTC.